The rows below give T cell receptor beta chains drawn from one sample of a study of T-cell reconstitution after alpha-beta-depleted transplantation in children. From the PCR reads, TCRdb called clonotypes with MiXCR, one entry per CDR3 protein. The sample gives hundreds of thousands of distinct CDR3 sequences, roughly 15% of which show up once; approximately 1.1% is in the top ten. The source material was PBMCs from the stem cell graft donor, sampled from the stem cell graft. The receptors derive from a human donor who donated a stem cell graft to a child with acute myeloid leukemia. Both conserved end residues are part of each CDR3. D genes are given only for firm matches. Clone size is given for some rows only: seen once, a few or many times, or a class if the clone is expanded.

v_gene: TRBV4-3; abundance: many; j_gene: TRBJ2-5; d_gene: NA; CDR3aa: CASRLTDSSVETQYF; CDR3nt: TGCGCCAGCAGATTAACGGACAGCTCGGTGGAGACCCAGTACTTC
v_gene: TRBV5-5; abundance: NA; j_gene: TRBJ1-5; d_gene: NA; CDR3aa: CASSLVFSNQPQHF; CDR3nt: TGTGCCAGCAGCTTGGTCTTTAGCAATCAGCCCCAGCATTTT
v_gene: TRBV7-2; abundance: NA; j_gene: TRBJ2-7; d_gene: TRBD2; CDR3aa: CASSLGSAGGRFEQYF; CDR3nt: TGTGCCAGCAGCTTAGGGTCGGCGGGGGGGCGGTTCGAGCAGTACTTC
v_gene: TRBV20-1; abundance: many; j_gene: TRBJ2-7; d_gene: TRBD2; CDR3aa: CSAQWTSSYEQYF; CDR3nt: TGCAGTGCACAATGGACTAGTTCCTACGAGCAGTACTTC
v_gene: TRBV6-5; abundance: many; j_gene: TRBJ1-1; d_gene: NA; CDR3aa: CASSYRDTRGMNTEAFF; CDR3nt: TGTGCCAGCAGTTACCGAGATACGCGGGGTATGAACACTGAAGCTTTCTTT
v_gene: TRBV5-6; abundance: many; j_gene: TRBJ2-1; d_gene: NA; CDR3aa: CASSLVENEQFF; CDR3nt: TGTGCCAGCAGCTTGGTGGAGAATGAGCAGTTCTTC
v_gene: TRBV11-2; abundance: many; j_gene: TRBJ2-5; d_gene: NA; CDR3aa: CASSLGDGGATQYF; CDR3nt: TGTGCCAGCAGCTTAGGGGATGGGGGTGCGACCCAGTACTTC
v_gene: TRBV20-1; abundance: few; j_gene: TRBJ2-1; d_gene: TRBD2; CDR3aa: CSASGGLSYNEQFF; CDR3nt: TGCAGTGCTTCGGGGGGTCTTTCCTACAATGAGCAGTTCTTC
v_gene: TRBV7-2; abundance: many; j_gene: TRBJ2-7; d_gene: NA; CDR3aa: CASSSTPSSYEQYF; CDR3nt: TGTGCCAGCAGCTCCACTCCTAGCTCCTACGAGCAGTACTTC
v_gene: TRBV4-3; abundance: NA; j_gene: TRBJ2-5; d_gene: NA; CDR3aa: CASSQDLSTPGGETQYF; CDR3nt: TGCGCCAGCAGCCAAGATCTCAGCACTCCCGGAGGGGAGACCCAGTACTTC
v_gene: TRBV6-4; abundance: NA; j_gene: TRBJ1-5; d_gene: TRBD1; CDR3aa: CASSQGARQPQHF; CDR3nt: TGTGCCAGCAGCCAGGGGGCTCGGCAGCCCCAGCATTTT
v_gene: TRBV7-2; abundance: many; j_gene: TRBJ2-1; d_gene: TRBD1; CDR3aa: CASSWGDRRDHNEQFF; CDR3nt: TGTGCCAGCAGCTGGGGGGACAGGAGGGATCACAATGAGCAGTTCTTC
v_gene: TRBV20-1; abundance: many; j_gene: TRBJ1-2; d_gene: NA; CDR3aa: CSARVSYYGYTF; CDR3nt: TGCAGTGCTAGAGTCTCCTACTATGGCTACACCTTC
v_gene: TRBV28; abundance: NA; j_gene: TRBJ2-1; d_gene: TRBD2; CDR3aa: CASRGSGSSYNEQFF; CDR3nt: TGTGCCAGCAGGGGTAGCGGGAGCTCCTACAATGAGCAGTTCTTC
v_gene: TRBV20-1; abundance: NA; j_gene: TRBJ1-6; d_gene: TRBD1; CDR3aa: CSARDWTGSSYNSPLHF; CDR3nt: TGCAGTGCTAGAGACTGGACAGGAAGCTCCTATAATTCACCCCTCCACTTT
v_gene: TRBV10-3; abundance: NA; j_gene: TRBJ2-5; d_gene: NA; CDR3aa: CAISEGWGLDQETQYF; CDR3nt: TGTGCCATCAGTGAGGGTTGGGGTTTGGACCAAGAGACCCAGTACTTC
v_gene: TRBV6-2/TRBV6-3; abundance: NA; j_gene: TRBJ2-3; d_gene: NA; CDR3aa: CASSLRGSFDTQYF; CDR3nt: TGTGCCAGCAGCCTTAGGGGCTCCTTTGATACGCAGTATTTT
v_gene: TRBV27; abundance: many; j_gene: TRBJ2-2; d_gene: NA; CDR3aa: CASSFAGSRTGELFF; CDR3nt: TGTGCCAGCAGTTTTGCGGGGTCTAGAACCGGGGAGCTGTTTTTT
v_gene: TRBV7-2; abundance: many; j_gene: TRBJ2-5; d_gene: NA; CDR3aa: CASSLDPPMAQYF; CDR3nt: TGTGCCAGCAGCTTAGACCCACCCATGGCCCAGTACTTC
v_gene: TRBV20-1; abundance: many; j_gene: TRBJ1-6; d_gene: NA; CDR3aa: CSARRSDSPLHF; CDR3nt: TGCAGTGCTAGAAGGAGCGATTCACCCCTCCACTTT
v_gene: TRBV11-2; abundance: NA; j_gene: TRBJ2-3; d_gene: TRBD2; CDR3aa: CASSFRSSGGPRTDTQYF; CDR3nt: TGTGCCAGCAGCTTTAGGTCTAGCGGGGGGCCCCGCACAGATACGCAGTATTTT
v_gene: TRBV7-2; abundance: few; j_gene: TRBJ2-5; d_gene: NA; CDR3aa: CASSLVGGWAETQYF; CDR3nt: TGTGCCAGCAGCTTAGTGGGCGGTTGGGCAGAGACCCAGTACTTC
v_gene: TRBV6-2/TRBV6-3; abundance: few; j_gene: TRBJ1-2; d_gene: NA; CDR3aa: CASSYFRDYTF; CDR3nt: TGTGCCAGCAGTTACTTTCGGGACTACACCTTC
v_gene: TRBV15; abundance: few; j_gene: TRBJ2-2; d_gene: TRBD2; CDR3aa: CATIRGTSGGKNTGELFF; CDR3nt: TGTGCCACCATCAGAGGGACTAGCGGGGGAAAGAACACCGGGGAGCTGTTTTTT
v_gene: TRBV7-9; abundance: NA; j_gene: TRBJ1-1; d_gene: TRBD1; CDR3aa: CASSFGATGDTEAFF; CDR3nt: TGTGCCAGCAGCTTCGGGGCGACAGGGGACACTGAAGCTTTCTTT
v_gene: TRBV20-1; abundance: many; j_gene: TRBJ2-7; d_gene: NA; CDR3aa: CSARAISRGPGSEQYF; CDR3nt: TGCAGTGCTAGAGCGATATCACGGGGGCCGGGTAGCGAGCAGTACTTC
v_gene: TRBV11-1; abundance: NA; j_gene: TRBJ2-5; d_gene: TRBD2; CDR3aa: CASSSAPSGESQETQYF; CDR3nt: TGTGCCAGCAGCTCCGCCCCTAGCGGGGAGTCCCAAGAGACCCAGTACTTC
v_gene: TRBV28; abundance: few; j_gene: TRBJ1-5; d_gene: NA; CDR3aa: CASSFLAREDNQPQHF; CDR3nt: TGTGCCAGCAGTTTCTTAGCCAGGGAGGACAATCAGCCCCAGCATTTT
v_gene: TRBV7-9; abundance: NA; j_gene: TRBJ2-7; d_gene: NA; CDR3aa: CASSSSEGSPNEQYF; CDR3nt: TGTGCCAGCAGCTCCTCAGAGGGGTCCCCCAACGAGCAGTACTTC
v_gene: TRBV5-1; abundance: NA; j_gene: TRBJ2-1; d_gene: NA; CDR3aa: CASSSGPTYISYNEQFF; CDR3nt: TGCGCCAGCAGCTCGGGACCAACCTACATCTCCTACAATGAGCAGTTCTTC
v_gene: TRBV12-3/TRBV12-4; abundance: few; j_gene: TRBJ2-3; d_gene: TRBD2; CDR3aa: CASSLGLAGGLSDTQYF; CDR3nt: TGTGCCAGCAGTTTGGGACTAGCGGGGGGGCTCTCAGATACGCAGTATTTT
v_gene: TRBV25-1; abundance: NA; j_gene: TRBJ1-2; d_gene: NA; CDR3aa: CASKDKDGNGYTF; CDR3nt: TGTGCCAGCAAAGACAAGGATGGGAACGGCTACACCTTC
v_gene: TRBV28; abundance: NA; j_gene: TRBJ2-1; d_gene: TRBD1; CDR3aa: CASRPADRANEQFF; CDR3nt: TGTGCCAGCAGGCCCGCCGACAGGGCCAATGAGCAGTTCTTC
v_gene: TRBV4-1; abundance: NA; j_gene: TRBJ2-3; d_gene: NA; CDR3aa: CASSQDEAGFTDTQYF; CDR3nt: TGCGCCAGCAGCCAAGATGAAGCGGGCTTCACAGATACGCAGTATTTT
v_gene: TRBV20-1; abundance: many; j_gene: TRBJ1-6; d_gene: NA; CDR3aa: CSASLTNWGNSPLHF; CDR3nt: TGCAGTGCTAGTTTAACAAACTGGGGTAATTCACCCCTCCACTTT
v_gene: TRBV25-1; abundance: NA; j_gene: TRBJ2-1; d_gene: NA; CDR3aa: CASIGRRGAEQFF; CDR3nt: TGTGCCAGCATAGGACGAAGGGGGGCCGAGCAGTTCTTC
v_gene: TRBV5-1; abundance: few; j_gene: TRBJ1-1; d_gene: NA; CDR3aa: CASRGSTEPPQGQMNTEAFF; CDR3nt: TGCGCCAGCAGAGGCTCGACAGAACCGCCACAAGGACAAATGAACACTGAAGCTTTCTTT
v_gene: TRBV4-3; abundance: once; j_gene: TRBJ1-1; d_gene: NA; CDR3aa: CASSRLSPRPEAFF; CDR3nt: TGCGCCAGCAGCCGTCTTTCTCCAAGACCCGAAGCTTTCTTT
v_gene: TRBV15; abundance: many; j_gene: TRBJ1-5; d_gene: NA; CDR3aa: CATSLTNQPQHF; CDR3nt: TGTGCCACGTCCCTGACCAATCAGCCCCAGCATTTT
v_gene: TRBV7-2; abundance: many; j_gene: TRBJ2-1; d_gene: NA; CDR3aa: CASSFRSEREQFF; CDR3nt: TGTGCCAGCAGCTTTAGGAGCGAGAGGGAGCAGTTCTTC
v_gene: TRBV9; abundance: many; j_gene: TRBJ2-2; d_gene: TRBD1; CDR3aa: CASSVGQGNTGELFF; CDR3nt: TGTGCCAGCAGCGTCGGACAGGGTAACACCGGGGAGCTGTTTTTT
v_gene: TRBV10-3; abundance: few; j_gene: TRBJ1-4; d_gene: TRBD1; CDR3aa: CAIKPGQATNEKLFF; CDR3nt: TGTGCCATCAAGCCCGGACAGGCAACTAATGAAAAACTGTTTTTT